Listed below are T cell receptor beta chains from one sample, sequenced in a study of regulatory T cells in long-lasting Graves disease. TCRdb reprocessed the multiplex PCR reads via MiXCR and lists one record per CDR3 protein. The sample has roughly 560,000 distinct CDR3 sequences; about 16% are singletons. This sample was shared with a second study, whose subject was T cells in Graves' hyperthyroidism and ophthalmopathy.

The specimen was peripheral blood mononuclear cells (PBMCs), collected at new diagnosis, from a patient treated with antithyroid drugs. These receptors originate from a woman aged 40-60 years with Graves disease. CDR3s include the opening cysteine and the closing phenylalanine or tryptophan. The D gene is left open where the match is weak. A row's size may be missing; if present it is once, few, many or a size class.

clone_size | d_call | j_call | v_call | cdr3_aa | cdr3_nt
many | . | TRBJ1-6 | TRBV6-1 | CASSSNRVQIYNSPLHF | TGTGCCAGCAGCTCCAACAGGGTCCAAATTTATAATTCACCCCTCCACTTT
few | . | TRBJ2-3 | TRBV6-5 | CASSYRDVKDTQYF | TGTGCCAGCAGTTACCGGGACGTCAAAGATACGCAGTATTTT
many | TRBD2 | TRBJ2-3 | TRBV11-2 | CASSGWTSGADTQYF | TGTGCCAGCAGCGGGTGGACTAGCGGGGCAGATACGCAGTATTTT
few | . | TRBJ1-3 | TRBV6-1 | CASRGGVGNTIYF | TGTGCCAGCAGGGGAGGGGTGGGAAACACCATATATTTT
. | . | TRBJ2-3 | TRBV9 | CASSPSGRTTDTQYF | TGTGCCAGCAGCCCCAGCGGGCGGACCACAGATACGCAGTATTTT
. | . | TRBJ2-7 | TRBV20-1 | CSAIDSKRYEQYF | TGCAGTGCTATTGACAGTAAGCGGTACGAGCAGTACTTC
. | . | TRBJ1-5 | TRBV20-1 | CSARQGKEPQPQHF | TGCAGTGCTAGACAGGGGAAGGAGCCTCAGCCCCAGCATTTT
many | TRBD1 | TRBJ1-2 | TRBV3-1 | CASSQTGQGIYGYTF | TGTGCCAGCAGCCAAACGGGACAGGGGATCTATGGCTACACCTTC
few | TRBD1 | TRBJ2-2 | TRBV5-1 | CASSPGQGANTGELFF | TGCGCCAGCAGCCCTGGACAGGGCGCGAACACCGGGGAGCTGTTTTTT
. | . | TRBJ2-1 | TRBV18 | CASSLPTEDNEQFF | TGTGCCAGCTCACTCCCGACGGAAGACAATGAGCAGTTCTTC
. | TRBD2 | TRBJ2-7 | TRBV20-1 | CSARGGGGGEQYF | TGCAGTGCTAGGGGCGGGGGGGGAGGTGAGCAGTACTTC
many | . | TRBJ2-1 | TRBV6-1 | CASSGSAGWLDEQFF | TGTGCCAGCAGTGGTTCGGCAGGATGGTTGGATGAGCAGTTCTTC
few | . | TRBJ1-6 | TRBV20-1 | CSARVGEASYNSPLHF | TGCAGTGCTAGAGTAGGGGAAGCCTCCTATAATTCACCCCTCCACTTT